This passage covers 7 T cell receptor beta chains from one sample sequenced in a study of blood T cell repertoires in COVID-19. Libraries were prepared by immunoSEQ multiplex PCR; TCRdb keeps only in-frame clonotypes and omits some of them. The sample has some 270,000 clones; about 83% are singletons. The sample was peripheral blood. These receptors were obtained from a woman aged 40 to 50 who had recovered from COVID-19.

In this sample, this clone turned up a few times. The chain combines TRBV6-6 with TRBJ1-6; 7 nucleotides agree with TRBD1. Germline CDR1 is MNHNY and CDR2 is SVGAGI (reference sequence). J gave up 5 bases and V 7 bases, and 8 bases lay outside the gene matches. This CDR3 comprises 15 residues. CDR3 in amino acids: CASTVQGIDNSPLHF. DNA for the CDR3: TGTGCCAGCACTGTACAGGGGATCGATAATTCACCCCTCCACTTT.

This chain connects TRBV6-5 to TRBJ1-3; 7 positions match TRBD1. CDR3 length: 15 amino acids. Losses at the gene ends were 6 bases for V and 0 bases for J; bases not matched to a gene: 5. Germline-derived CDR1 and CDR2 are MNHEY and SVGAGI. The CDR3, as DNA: TGTGCCAGCAGCTTAAACAGGGGCTCTGGAAACACCATATATTTT. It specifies CASSLNRGSGNTIYF.

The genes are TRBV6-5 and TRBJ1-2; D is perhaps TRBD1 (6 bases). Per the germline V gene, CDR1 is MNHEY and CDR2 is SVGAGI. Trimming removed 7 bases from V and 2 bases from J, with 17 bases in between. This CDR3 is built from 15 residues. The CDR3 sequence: CASTDPGEKNYGYTF. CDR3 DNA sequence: TGTGCCAGCACCGATCCAGGGGAAAAGAACTATGGCTACACCTTC.

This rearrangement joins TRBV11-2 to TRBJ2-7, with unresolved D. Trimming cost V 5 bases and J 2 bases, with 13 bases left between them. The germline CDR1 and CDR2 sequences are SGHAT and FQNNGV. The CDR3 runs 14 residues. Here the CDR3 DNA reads TGTGCCAGCAGCGATAGATCGGCGGCCTACGAGCAGTACTTC. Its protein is CASSDRSAAYEQYF.

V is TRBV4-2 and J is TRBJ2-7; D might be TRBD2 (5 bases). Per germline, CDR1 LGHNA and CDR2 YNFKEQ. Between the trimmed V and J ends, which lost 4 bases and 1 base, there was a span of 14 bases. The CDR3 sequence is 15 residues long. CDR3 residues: CASSPGSSGSYEQYF. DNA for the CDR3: TGTGCCAGCAGCCCGGGTTCCTCGGGGTCCTACGAGCAGTACTTC.

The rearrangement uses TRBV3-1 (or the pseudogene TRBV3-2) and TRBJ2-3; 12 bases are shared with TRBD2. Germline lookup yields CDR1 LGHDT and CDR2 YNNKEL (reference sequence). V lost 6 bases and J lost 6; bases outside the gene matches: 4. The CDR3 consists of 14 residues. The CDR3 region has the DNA TGTGCCAGCAGACAGACTAGCGGGGGTGATACGCAGTATTTT. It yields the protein CASRQTSGGDTQYF.

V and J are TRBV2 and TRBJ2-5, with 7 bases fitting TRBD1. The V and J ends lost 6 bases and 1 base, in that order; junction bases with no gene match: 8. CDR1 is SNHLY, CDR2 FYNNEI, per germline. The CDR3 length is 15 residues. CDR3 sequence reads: CASRERTGVQETQYF. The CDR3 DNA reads TGTGCCAGCAGAGAGCGGACAGGCGTCCAAGAGACCCAGTACTTC.